The present TCR beta chain was sequenced within a study of blood T cell repertoires in COVID-19. Study-wide context: The cDNA or gDNA used as material had been derived from T cells, B-cell-depleted T cells, or PBMCs.

Original processing methods: The authors estimated nucleated cell counts from reference gene primer amplification. Measured with immunoSEQ multiplex PCR; TCRdb has only the in-frame clones, and not every one. V and J calls and clone size are given by that table; D and trimming were obtained from the DNA. The repertoire holds around 360,000 clones, 70% to 90% seen once, with approximately 1.9% in the top ten. Trimming removed 4 bases from V and 4 bases from J, with 21 bases in between. The CDR3 has 17 amino acids. CDR1 SGHNT and CDR2 YYREEE come from the germline V gene (reference sequence). Participant age was roughly 18 to 90 years, and participants resided in 24 US areas. Self-reported history from a screening survey and questionnaire set each donor's cohort. This clone was seen only once.

Sequencing used PBMCs or T cells enriched from blood (not recorded which). The J gene is TRBJ2-1, the V gene TRBV5-4; maybe TRBD2 (7 bases). The TCR comes from a man aged 40-49 years in a cohort exposed to, infected with or recovered from COVID-19 (not recorded which). CDR3 nucleotide sequence: TGTGCCAGCAGCCTAGGGGGGGCCCTCCTGGTTTACAATGAGCAGTTCTTC. This codes for CASSLGGALLVYNEQFF. The full variable domain, rest sourced from reference TRBV5-4 and TRBJ2-1, is ETGVTQSPTHLIKTRGQQVTLRCSSQSGHNTVSWYQQALGQGPQFIFQYYREEENGRGNFPPRFSGLQFPNYSSELNVNALELDDSALYLCASSLGGALLVYNEQFFGPGTRLTVL.